This T cell receptor beta chain came from a study of T cell changes during pregnancy in multiple sclerosis. With 3 bases clipped from V and 5 bases from J, the junction kept 9 bases outside the gene matches. The germline CDR1 and CDR2 sequences are GTSNPN and SVGIG (reference sequence). This CDR3 comprises 15 residues. This clone was seen a single time. TCRdb keeps only in-frame clones here, not all; method: immunoSEQ multiplex PCR. The sample contains around 67,000 clones, about nine tenths of which appear only once. Specimen: peripheral blood, collected after pregnancy. The TCR sequence derives from a female donor in good health, enrolled as a control in a pregnancy study. The genes are TRBV30 and TRBJ2-2; TRBD2 matches 7 bases. CDR3 region: CAWSVLVGRTGELFF. The CDR3 DNA is TGTGCCTGGAGCGTCCTTGTCGGGAGGACCGGGGAGCTGTTTTTT.